This TCR beta chain was captured in a study of siplizumab effects on memory and regulatory T cells. Overall study results and limits: Tracing alloreactive clones into unstimulated subsets worked for only a minor fraction of them.

Germline V lookup: CDR1 MNHNS, CDR2 SASEGT. The CDR3 sequence is 13 residues long. Trimming removed 2 bases from V and 5 bases from J, with 9 bases in between. To note about this clone: What it binds is not known.

Some clones are missing from TCRdb's copy, which holds only in-frame ones; the method was immunoSEQ multiplex PCR. The sample shows approximately 100,000 clones, 85% to 95% of them seen only once. The chain couples TRBV6-1 to TRBJ2-5, with a tentative D call TRBD1 (5 bases). Sequencing input: non-Treg CD4+ T cells sorted from blood. This TCR was sampled from a human donor in good health. The CDR3: CASSERGGETQYF. Here the CDR3 DNA reads TGTGCCAGCAGTGAAAGGGGTGGGGAGACCCAGTACTTC.